The 19 T cell receptor beta chains below all came from one sample that was sequenced in a study of shared clonotypes between healthy human individuals. Naive CD8 cells, CD45RO-negative and positively selected for CCR7, excluded terminally differentiated effector memory CD45RA+ cells. Libraries were prepared by immunoSEQ multiplex PCR; TCRdb keeps only in-frame clonotypes and omits some of them. The data contain under 2,000,000 clones, over 85% of them singletons. The material sequenced was naive CD8+ T cells sorted from blood. These receptors all come from a man aged 18 to 35 in good health.

The chain links TRBV10-3 to TRBJ2-5; the D is unclear. The CDR3 length is 15 residues. Trimming cost V 6 bases and J 1 base, with 15 bases left between them. Per germline, CDR1 ENHRY and CDR2 SYGVKD. The CDR3 sequence is CAISEQAAIQETQYF. DNA for the CDR3: TGTGCCATCAGCGAGCAGGCGGCGATCCAAGAGACCCAGTACTTC.

The V call is TRBV11-3, the J call TRBJ2-1, with 10 positions matching TRBD2. CDR1 and CDR2 (germline): SGHNT, YENEEA. The CDR3 extends over 16 amino acids. V shed 0 bases, J shed 7 bases, and the junction held 6 bases outside the gene matches. The CDR3 DNA reads TGTGCCAGCAGCTTAGATGGGTCTAGCGGGAGAAATGAGCAGTTCTTC. It yields the protein CASSLDGSSGRNEQFF.

This chain connects TRBV19 to TRBJ2-7; 7 bases line up with TRBD2. The CDR3 runs to 13 residues. The germline gives CDR1 LNHDA, CDR2 SQIVND (reference sequence). The V gene end was trimmed by 8 bases and the J gene end by 3 bases; junction bases not matched to a gene: 7. The DNA for the CDR3 is TGTGCCAGTCGTGGACTAGTGGACTACGAGCAGTACTTC. Protein: CASRGLVDYEQYF.

This clone was picked up one time. The gene calls are TRBV4-1 and TRBJ2-1; D uncertain. CDR1 MGHRA and CDR2 YSYEKL come from the germline V gene. The CDR3 sequence is 15 residues long. Trimming left V 4 bases short and J 0 bases short, with 10 bases between. CDR3 coding DNA: TGCGCCAGCAGCCCAACGTCCCGCTCCTACAATGAGCAGTTCTTC. Its translation: CASSPTSRSYNEQFF.

This chain joins TRBV4-2 and TRBJ2-7, with 7 bases identical to TRBD1. Trimming cost V 0 bases and J 2 bases; bases outside gene matches: 4. Germline CDR1 reads LGHNA; CDR2 reads YNFKEQ. This CDR3 region has 15 residues. DNA of the CDR3: TGTGCCAGCAGCCAAGAGCAGGGGGAAGCCTACGAGCAGTACTTC. It encodes CASSQEQGEAYEQYF.

The chain has TRBV7-9 and TRBJ2-1; D remains unclear. CDR3 length: 13 amino acids. Per germline, CDR1 SEHNR and CDR2 FQNEAQ (reference sequence). V was trimmed by 2 bases and J by 4 bases, leaving 6 bases between them. CDR3 sequence reads: CASSLTEYNEQFF. Here the CDR3 DNA reads TGTGCCAGCAGCTTAACTGAGTACAATGAGCAGTTCTTC.

The V and J genes are TRBV19 and TRBJ2-5, with D perhaps TRBD2 (6 bases). The CDR3 covers 17 residues. Germline loops: CDR1 LNHDA, CDR2 SQIVND (reference sequence). V gave up 3 bases and J gave up 1 base, with 18 bases separating them. The CDR3 loop reads CASSMEGKLGSQETQYF. The CDR3 region has the DNA TGTGCCAGTAGTATGGAGGGGAAATTGGGGTCCCAAGAGACCCAGTACTTC.

The V call is TRBV7-3, the J call TRBJ1-6; no clear D. Between the trimmed V and J ends, which lost 5 bases and 0 bases, there was a span of 11 bases. The CDR3 extends over 16 amino acids. Germline loops: CDR1 SGHTA, CDR2 FQGTGA. The CDR3: CASSPPPSSYNSPLHF. CDR3 bases: TGTGCCAGCAGCCCCCCCCCGAGCTCCTATAATTCACCCCTCCACTTT.

This clone was observed once. This sample also contains other DNA sequences that code for the same CDR3. V usage is TRBV9 and J usage is TRBJ2-7; TRBD2 matches 7 bases. Germline loops: CDR1 SGDLS, CDR2 YYNGEE. After removal of 0 bases from V and 4 bases from J, the junction contained 4 bases not matched to a gene. The CDR3 sequence is 14 residues long. CDR3 region: CASSVGGSGYEQYF. As DNA, the CDR3 is TGTGCCAGCAGCGTAGGCGGGAGTGGGTACGAGCAGTACTTC.

J is TRBJ2-1 and V is TRBV18, with 16 bases lining up with TRBD2. The germline V gene has CDR1 KGHSH and CDR2 LQKENI. V was clipped by 3 bases and J by 3 bases; unmatched bases: 11. The CDR3 loop spans 20 amino acids. CDR3 DNA: TGTGCCAGCTCACCCGGGACTAGCGGGAGGGAGGATAAGTTCTACAATGAGCAGTTCTTC. Its translation: CASSPGTSGREDKFYNEQFF.

The V call is TRBV27, the J call TRBJ2-4; 12 bases line up with TRBD1. Germline CDR1 reads MNHEY; CDR2 reads SMNVEV (reference sequence). Germline trimming cut 3 bases from V and 8 bases from J; bases unmatched to any gene: 5. There are 15 residues in the CDR3. The CDR3 spells CASSLGTGGRDIQYF. The CDR3 bases are TGTGCCAGCAGTTTGGGGACAGGGGGCCGGGACATTCAGTACTTC.

V gene TRBV9 combines with J gene TRBJ2-3, with D possibly TRBD2 on 5 matching bases. The CDR3 is 16 amino acids. V was clipped by 2 bases and J by 2 bases, with 15 bases between them. The germline V gene encodes CDR1 SGDLS and CDR2 YYNGEE. DNA of the CDR3: TGTGCCAGCAGCGTCAAAACTAGTCCCCACACAGATACGCAGTATTTT. It is translated as CASSVKTSPHTDTQYF.

The V gene is TRBV4-3, the J gene TRBJ1-2; D remains ambiguous. With 0 bases removed from V and 9 bases from J, the gap between germline ends came to 14 bases. The CDR3 sequence is 14 residues long. Germline lookup yields CDR1 LGHNA and CDR2 YSLEER. The CDR3 bases are TGCGCCAGCAGCCAAGATCTAAATAGTGCCAGCTACACCTTC. Protein product: CASSQDLNSASYTF.

This clone was seen once. The V call is TRBV11-2, the J call TRBJ2-3; a possible D gene is TRBD2 (5 bases). V lost 3 bases and J 4 bases, leaving 8 bases between the germline ends. This CDR3 has 13 amino acids. The germline CDR1 and CDR2 sequences are SGHAT and FQNNGV. The CDR3 bases are TGTGCCAGCAGCTTGGGAGCTCCAGATACGCAGTATTTT. Translating it yields CASSLGAPDTQYF. The full variable domain, rest sourced from reference TRBV11-2 and TRBJ2-3, is EAGVAQSPRYKIIEKRQSVAFWCNPISGHATLYWYQQILGQGPKLLIQFQNNGVVDDSQLPKDRFSAERLKGVDSTLKIQPAKLEDSAVYLCASSLGAPDTQYFGPGTRLTVL.

V usage is TRBV7-6 and J usage is TRBJ2-3; 8 bases agree with TRBD2. Germline trimming cut 5 bases from V and 4 bases from J; bases unmatched to any gene: 17. The CDR3 runs 18 residues. Germline assignment: CDR1 SGHVS and CDR2 FNYEAQ. The DNA of the CDR3 is TGTGCCAGCAGCCAACAACCACGGACCAGCGGGGGCGCAGATACGCAGTATTTT. This sequence encodes CASSQQPRTSGGADTQYF.

The chain links TRBV11-2 to TRBJ1-1; D gene uncertain. V lost 3 bases, J lost 4 bases, and 6 bases lay in between. Germline CDR1 SGHAT, CDR2 FQNNGV. CDR3 length: 12 residues. This CDR3 is CASSFWGTEAFF. The CDR3 DNA follows: TGTGCCAGCAGCTTTTGGGGCACTGAAGCTTTCTTT.

A note on this clone: Other DNA sequences in this sample translate to the same CDR3. The chain carries TRBV6-5 and TRBJ2-5; 7 bases map to TRBD1. The CDR3 totals 13 residues. Germline loops: CDR1 MNHEY, CDR2 SVGAGI. After removal of 5 bases from V and 2 bases from J, the junction contained 2 bases not matched to a gene. CDR3 in amino acids: CASSRTGQETQYF. CDR3 coding DNA: TGTGCCAGCAGTCGGACAGGACAAGAGACCCAGTACTTC.

The rearrangement uses TRBV28 and TRBJ1-1; D gene ambiguous. The germline V gene encodes CDR1 MDHEN and CDR2 SYDVKM. The CDR3 is 14 residues long. V lost 3 bases and J 4 bases, leaving 12 bases between the germline ends. For the CDR3, the DNA is TGTGCCAGCAGTTTGCTGGGGTCGGGCACTGAAGCTTTCTTT. Encoded protein: CASSLLGSGTEAFF.

The chain has TRBV27 and TRBJ2-7; 7 bases line up with TRBD1. There are 14 residues in the CDR3. V gave up 3 bases and J gave up 6 bases; unmatched junction bases: 8. Germline assignment: CDR1 MNHEY and CDR2 SMNVEV (reference sequence). This CDR3 reads CASSLSARGTEQYF. DNA for the CDR3: TGTGCCAGCAGTTTGTCCGCCAGGGGGACCGAGCAGTACTTC.